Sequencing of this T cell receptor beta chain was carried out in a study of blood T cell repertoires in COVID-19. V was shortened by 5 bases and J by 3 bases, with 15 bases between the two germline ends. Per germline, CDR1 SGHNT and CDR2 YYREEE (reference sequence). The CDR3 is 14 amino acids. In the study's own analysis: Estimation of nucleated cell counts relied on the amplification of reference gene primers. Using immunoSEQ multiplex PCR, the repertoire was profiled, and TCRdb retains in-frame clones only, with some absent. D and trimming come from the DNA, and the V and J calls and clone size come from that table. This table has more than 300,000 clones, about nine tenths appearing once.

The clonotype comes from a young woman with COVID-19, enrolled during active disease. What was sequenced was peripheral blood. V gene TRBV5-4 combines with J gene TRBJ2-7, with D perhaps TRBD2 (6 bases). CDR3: CASSTGGLNYEQYV. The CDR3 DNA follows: TGTGCCAGCAGTACCGGGGGATTAAACTACGAGCAGTACGTC.